This TCR beta chain was identified during a study (dated by TCRdb to the mid-2010s). With regard to the full study: The study examined whether tumor-infiltrating Tregs in breast cancer are drawn from blood Tregs or arise in situ by conversion from other CD4+ T cell subsets. The study at large found these results: In terms of TCR gene usage, tumor memory CD4+ T cells clustered together with blood and lymph node memory CD4+ cells, as well as with lymph node naive CD4+ cells. The greatest overlap of tumor-infiltrating Treg TCR alpha and beta sequences was with tumor naive CD4+ T cells, followed next by blood naive CD4+ T cells. Rather than covering whole repertoires, validation in the larger cohort was restricted to a single TCR beta V-J rearrangement.

The Miltenyi Naive CD4+ T Cell Isolation kit was used to purify naive CD4+ T cells, and CD25 microbeads were used to remove Tregs. Tregs, naive and memory CD4+ T cells from tumor, blood and ipsilateral draining lymph nodes of a handful of breast cancer patients underwent full-length TCR alpha and beta sequencing. Mononuclear cells from lymph nodes or 50 to 60 ml of peripheral blood were isolated by Ficoll density gradient centrifugation. A purity exceeding 90% was confirmed by FACS for the sorted cell populations. Full-length TCR variable regions were amplified by 5' RACE PCR with constant-region reverse primers, and semi-nested PCR with Nested Universal Primer A was subsequently performed. The ReliaPrep RNA Cell Miniprep System was used to extract total RNA, which was then reverse transcribed into 5'RACE-ready cDNA with the SMARTer RACE 5'/3' Kit. Full-length TCR alpha and beta libraries were barcoded with multiplex adaptors and sequenced on an Illumina MiSeq. In the original analysis: For each of nine subset-tissue groups, sequencing data from the five patients were combined, and the groups were compared by unsupervised clustering of TCR gene usage. The Morisita-Horn index, with shared sequences weighted by their contribution to each repertoire, was used to calculate repertoire similarity. The public reads were reanalyzed by TCRdb: fastp trimming at Q25, MiXCR alignment, in-frame beta chains only. CDR3 protein sequences are deduplicated, and each keeps its most common genes and DNA. These V and J calls originate from TCRdb's pipeline instead of the authors' own analysis. The sample table shows roughly 54,000 distinct CDR3 sequences, and 17% are seen once. 2% to 2.5% of the sample belongs to the ten largest clones.

V loses 0 bases of germline sequence and J loses 2 bases, and the interval between the two ends is 9 bases. The CDR3 numbers 15 residues from cysteine through phenylalanine. The read is trimmed to its CDR3 DNA, 45 bases read in frame from base 1. CDR1 SEHNR and CDR2 FQNEAQ were looked up in the germline V gene (reference sequence). On this clonotype: Its antigen remains undetermined. No qualities accompany the bases; no much larger clone lies one base away.

The rearranged segments are TRBV7-9 and TRBJ2-3, with no reliable assignment of the D segment. The sequence came from a female donor with breast cancer. Sequenced sample: naive CD4+ T cells sorted from blood. Sample cell subset or site, as interpreted from the label and publication: naive CD4+ T cells, CD4+CD45RA+CD25-. The DNA sequence reads TGTGCCAGCAGCTTAGCGGACGGCACCACAGATACGCAGTATTTT. It encodes CASSLADGTTDTQYF.